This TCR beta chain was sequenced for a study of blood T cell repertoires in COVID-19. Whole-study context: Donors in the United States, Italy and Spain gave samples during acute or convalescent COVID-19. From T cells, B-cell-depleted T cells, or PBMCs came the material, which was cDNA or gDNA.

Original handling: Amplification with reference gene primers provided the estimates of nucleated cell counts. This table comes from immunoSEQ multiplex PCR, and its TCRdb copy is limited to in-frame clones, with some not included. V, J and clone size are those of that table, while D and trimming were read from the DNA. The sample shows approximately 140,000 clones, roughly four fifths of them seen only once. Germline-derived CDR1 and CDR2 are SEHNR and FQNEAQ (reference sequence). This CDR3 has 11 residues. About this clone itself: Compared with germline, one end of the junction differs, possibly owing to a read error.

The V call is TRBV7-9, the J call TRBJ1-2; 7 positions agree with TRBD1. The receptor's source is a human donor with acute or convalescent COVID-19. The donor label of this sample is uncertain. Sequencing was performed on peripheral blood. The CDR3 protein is CASSLWGQRCF. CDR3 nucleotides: TGTGCCAGCAGCTTATGGGGACAGCGATGCTTC.